The 21 T cell receptor beta chains given below trace back to one sample, sequenced in a study of T-cell reconstitution after alpha-beta-depleted transplantation in children. It was with unique molecular identifiers that the TCRbeta library was prepared. TCRdb itself ran the PCR reads through MiXCR, one entry per CDR3 protein. The data contain about 300,000 distinct CDR3 sequences, over 9.5% of them seen just once; the ten biggest clones take up 7.5%. The sequences come from PBMCs, collected before TCRalphabeta/CD19-depleted stem cell transplant. These receptors originate from a boy younger than two with acute myeloid leukemia, due to receive a stem cell transplant.

This clonotype was seen many times. The chain links TRBV28 to TRBJ2-7, with 8 positions matching TRBD2. The J segment lost 2 bases and the V segment lost 2 bases, leaving 5 bases of the junction unmatched. CDR1 and CDR2 (germline): MDHEN, SYDVKM. This CDR3 comprises 15 residues. CDR3 coding DNA: TGTGCCAGCAGTTTAGGGCTAGCGGGCCCCTACGAGCAGTACTTC. Its protein is CASSLGLAGPYEQYF.

This clonotype was found many times. The chain recombines TRBV5-1 with TRBJ1-1; no definite D call. The V end was cut by 4 bases, the J end by 1 base, with 14 bases between. Germline V CDR1 and CDR2: SGHRS, YFSETQ. The length of the CDR3 is 15 residues. CDR3 amino acids: CASSLRWAGNTEAFF. As DNA, the CDR3 is TGCGCCAGCAGCCTTCGGTGGGCGGGGAACACTGAAGCTTTCTTT.

This clonotype has at least ten counts. This chain links TRBV20-1 with TRBJ2-3; 14 nucleotides agree with TRBD2. CDR1 is DFQATT, CDR2 SNEGSKA, per germline (reference sequence). V was clipped by 4 bases and J by 4 bases; unmatched bases: 4. The CDR3 spans 15 residues. The CDR3 spells CSAMGLAGEADTQYF. The CDR3, as DNA: TGCAGTGCTATGGGACTAGCGGGAGAGGCAGATACGCAGTATTTT.

The DNA of the CDR3 is TGTGCCAGCAGCGGCAGGGCACTAGCGGGAGGCGGGAGCGCCGGGGAGCTGTTTTTT. Translated, it gives CASSGRALAGGGSAGELFF. The chain is built from TRBV21-1 and TRBJ2-2; the table's D gene call, TRBD2, was not cross checked with the DNA. TRBV21-1 corresponds to a pseudogene. The CDR3 contains 19 residues.

This clonotype was seen repeatedly, ten times or more. The rearrangement links TRBV20-1 to TRBJ2-3; D is unresolved. Between the trimmed V and J ends, which lost 6 bases and 5 bases, there was a span of 9 bases. The germline V gene has CDR1 DFQATT and CDR2 SNEGSKA (reference sequence). The CDR3 length is 11 residues. The chain's CDR3 is CSAQERDTQYF. The CDR3 DNA follows: TGCAGTGCCCAAGAACGAGATACGCAGTATTTT.

In this sample, this clonotype turned up a few times. The chain employs TRBV12-3 or TRBV12-4 and TRBJ1-5; 7 nucleotides match TRBD1. The CDR3 extends over 14 amino acids. J was trimmed by 9 bases and V by 0 bases; bases with no gene match: 5. The CDR3 sequence: CASSLAAGGRPQHF. The CDR3 bases are TGTGCCAGCAGTTTAGCGGCAGGGGGTCGGCCCCAGCATTTT.

This clonotype was detected many times. The V gene is TRBV9, the J gene TRBJ2-3, with 9 bases that match TRBD2. Trimming cost V 0 bases and J 2 bases; bases outside gene matches: 10. Germline V gives CDR1 SGDLS, CDR2 YYNGEE. This CDR3 is built from 18 residues. This CDR3 reads CASSVGYGGRALTDTQYF. The CDR3 coding sequence is TGTGCCAGCAGCGTAGGATACGGCGGGAGGGCCCTCACAGATACGCAGTATTTT.

There are many counts of this clonotype. The rearrangement links TRBV29-1 to TRBJ2-1; 8 positions match TRBD1. Unmatched junction bases numbered 7, after V lost 7 bases and J lost 5 bases. The germline V gene encodes CDR1 SQVTM and CDR2 ANQGSEA. This CDR3 is 13 amino acids long. As DNA, the CDR3 is TGCAGCGGACAGGGGTCCCACAACAATGAGCAGTTCTTC. Translated: CSGQGSHNNEQFF.

This clonotype came up many times. Sequence at one end of the junction differs from germline and may be a read error. V and J are TRBV28 and TRBJ2-7; either TRBD1 or TRBD2 may fit D (5 bases each). The CDR3 sequence is 14 residues long. Germline V gene data show CDR1 as MDHEN and CDR2 as SYDVKM. CDR3 loop: CASSSGLHSYEQYF. The CDR3 nucleotides read TGTGCCAGTAGTTCGGGGCTCCACTCCTACGAGCAGTACTTC.

The chain carries TRBV5-1 and TRBJ1-4, with D possibly matching TRBD1 (5 bases). The CDR3 length is 15 residues. Germline assignment: CDR1 SGHRS and CDR2 YFSETQ. V was pared by 4 bases and J by 8 bases, with 18 bases between. The CDR3 bases are TGCGCCAGCAGCCCACCGGGACCGAGAGTAGAAAAACTGTTTTTT. It codes for CASSPPGPRVEKLFF. Combining the CDR3 with reference TRBV5-1 and TRBJ1-4 gives the whole variable domain KAGVTQTPRYLIKTRGQQVTLSCSPISGHRSVSWYQQTPGQGLQFLFEYFSETQRNKGNFPGRFSGRQFSNSRSEMNVSTLELGDSALYLCASSPPGPRVEKLFFGSGTQLSVL.

This clonotype has ten or more counts. The rearrangement joins TRBV25-1 to TRBJ2-1; 9 bases agree with TRBD2. Germline V gene data show CDR1 as MGHDK and CDR2 as SYGVNS. This CDR3 contains 19 residues. The J segment lost 0 bases and the V segment lost 4 bases, leaving 13 bases of the junction unmatched. The CDR3 sequence is CASSAQVAGGPRSYNEQFF. In DNA form, the CDR3 reads TGTGCCAGCAGTGCCCAAGTCGCGGGAGGGCCCCGCTCCTACAATGAGCAGTTCTTC. Full variable domain (remainder filled in from reference TRBV25-1 and TRBJ2-1): EADIYQTPRYLVIGTGKKITLECSQTMGHDKMYWYQQDPGMELHLIHYSYGVNSTEKGDLSSESTVSRIRTEHFPLTLESARPSHTSQYLCASSAQVAGGPRSYNEQFFGPGTRLTVL.

The V and J genes are TRBV20-1 and TRBJ2-1; D remains unclear. This CDR3 has 12 residues. Trimming took 7 bases from V and 5 from J, leaving 12 bases between them. From germline, CDR1 is DFQATT and CDR2 SNEGSKA (reference sequence). The chain's CDR3 is CSVALGDNEQFF. The DNA of the CDR3 is TGCAGTGTCGCGCTTGGGGACAATGAGCAGTTCTTC.

This clonotype has a handful of counts. V and J are TRBV11-3 and TRBJ2-3; D not certain. This CDR3 has 12 residues. Germline V gives CDR1 SGHNT, CDR2 YENEEA. The ends were cut back, 4 bases at V and 6 bases at J, with 8 bases in the middle. The CDR3 coding sequence is TGTGCCAGCAGCTCCCTGGATGATACGCAGTATTTT. Protein product: CASSSLDDTQYF.

This clonotype was seen a handful of times. The chain joins TRBV19 to TRBJ1-5; maybe TRBD1 (6 bases). Germline CDR1 reads LNHDA; CDR2 reads SQIVND (reference sequence). Trimming left V 3 bases short and J 2 bases short, with 14 bases between. There are 16 residues in the CDR3. In DNA, the CDR3 is TGTGCCAGTAGTATCCCCTCGGGGGGCGGCAATCAGCCCCAGCATTTT. This translates into CASSIPSGGGNQPQHF.

This clonotype was picked up many times. The chain combines TRBV5-1 with TRBJ2-7; D possibly corresponds to TRBD1 (5 bases). The V end lost 4 bases, the J end lost 9 bases, and 14 bases lay between the germline ends. The CDR3 loop spans 12 amino acids. The germline CDR1 and CDR2 sequences are SGHRS and YFSETQ. The CDR3 loop is CASSGASVGQYF. The CDR3 DNA sequence: TGCGCCAGCAGCGGGGCGAGCGTAGGGCAGTACTTC.

This clonotype occurred many times. This chain joins TRBV5-1 and TRBJ2-1; 7 positions match TRBD1. The J segment lost 0 bases and the V segment lost 4 bases, leaving 7 bases of the junction unmatched. The CDR3 covers 16 residues. From germline, CDR1 is SGHRS and CDR2 YFSETQ. CDR3 in amino acids: CASSMTGTSSYNEQFF. The CDR3 region has the DNA TGCGCCAGCAGCATGACAGGGACGAGCTCCTACAATGAGCAGTTCTTC.

To note about this clonotype: At one end, the junction sequence differs from germline, possibly due to a read error. The V gene is TRBV19, the J gene TRBJ2-1; TRBD2 agrees at 12 bases. The V gene's germline CDR1 is LNHDA and CDR2 SQIVND (reference sequence). This CDR3 spans 17 amino acids. CDR3 amino acids: CATSFGLAGIVINGQFF. DNA for the CDR3: TGTGCCACTAGTTTCGGACTAGCGGGGATAGTTATCAATGGGCAGTTCTTC.

This clonotype was seen repeatedly, ten times or more. J is TRBJ2-7 and V is TRBV7-9; tentative D call: TRBD1 (6 bases). The CDR3 totals 15 residues. CDR1 and CDR2 from the germline V gene are SEHNR and FQNEAQ (reference sequence). Trimming stripped 5 bases from V and 0 bases from J, with 14 bases between. The chain's CDR3 is CASSHRDTSSYEQYF. CDR3 coding DNA: TGTGCCAGCAGCCACCGGGACACCAGCTCCTACGAGCAGTACTTC.

In its sample, this clonotype was seen many times. This CDR3 reads CASSGSGTGEETQYF. As DNA, the CDR3 is TGTGCCAGCAGCGGTTCCGGGACAGGGGAAGAGACCCAGTACTTC. The V call is TRBV27, the J call TRBJ2-5; 10 bases align to TRBD1. CDR3 size: 15 residues. V lost 6 bases to trimming and J lost 3 bases; unmatched junction nucleotides: 7. Germline CDR1 is MNHEY and CDR2 is SMNVEV (reference sequence).

This clonotype was counted at least ten times. The chain joins TRBV28 to TRBJ1-2; D may be TRBD1 (5 bases). Per the germline V gene, CDR1 is MDHEN and CDR2 is SYDVKM. CDR3 length: 13 amino acids. The V end was cut by 1 base, the J end by 7 bases, with 10 bases between. The CDR3 sequence is CASSLSPTGGYTF. The CDR3 DNA sequence: TGTGCCAGCAGTTTATCCCCCACAGGTGGCTACACCTTC.

This clonotype was recorded many times. The V gene is TRBV7-2, the J gene TRBJ2-7; TRBD2 agrees at 7 bases. The ends lost 6 bases at V and 3 bases at J; junction bases unmatched: 5. Germline V gives CDR1 SGHTA, CDR2 FQGNSA. The CDR3 covers 13 residues. DNA for the CDR3: TGTGCCAGCAGTTGGAGCGGGAACTACGAGCAGTACTTC. Residues: CASSWSGNYEQYF.